The clone carrying this T cell receptor beta chain was detected once. This entry is derived from a study of blood T cell repertoires in COVID-19. Background on the study: Some COVID-19 samples were acute and others convalescent; all came from the United States, Italy and Spain. PBMCs, B-cell-depleted T cells, or T cells were the source of the cDNA or gDNA that made up the material.

Authors' methods: Estimated nucleated cell counts came from reference gene primer amplification. The protocol was immunoSEQ multiplex PCR, while the TCRdb copy is restricted to in-frame clones and leaves out a portion. V, J and clone size are taken as reported in that table, and D and trimming were inferred from the DNA itself. The profile shows under 55,000 clones, approximately 85% of them singletons. Trimming stripped 6 bases from V and 8 bases from J, with 17 bases between. Germline-derived CDR1 and CDR2 are SGHAT and FQNNGV. The CDR3 is 15 amino acids. The V and J genes are TRBV11-2 and TRBJ1-6; possible D gene TRBD1, 6 bases. The source of this sequence is a human donor in a cohort sampled during active COVID-19. The sequencing input was peripheral blood. The CDR3 bases are TGTGCCAGCAGACCCCAGGGGTTTTTATATTCACCCCTCCACTTT. It yields the protein CASRPQGFLYSPLHF.